A selection of T cell receptor beta chains follows, all from one sample in a study of T cells in localized non-small cell lung cancer. The protocol was immunoSEQ multiplex PCR, while the TCRdb copy is restricted to in-frame clones and leaves out a portion. The table lists 50,000 to 70,000 clones, about four fifths of them singletons. Here the sequenced sample was PBMCs, taken before any cancer treatment. Receptors originate from a man aged 40 to 69 with stage II lung adenocarcinoma. Both conserved end residues are part of each CDR3. Each record gives: V gene, J gene, D gene, clone size, CDR3 DNA, CDR3 protein. A D gene is named only where the DNA matches it firmly. Some rows mark clone size as missing; the rest say once, few, many or name a class of expanded clone.

>TRBV28|TRBJ2-5|.|once
TGTGCCAGCAGTTTGCAGGGAACGGAGACCCAGTACTTC
CASSLQGTETQYF
>TRBV19|TRBJ1-1|.|.
TGTGCCAGTAGTATATTGGGGCTCACTGAAGCTTTCTTT
CASSILGLTEAFF
>TRBV5-6|TRBJ2-6|.|.
TGTGCCAGCAGCTTGCCTTCGACAGTCCTTTACTCTGGGGCCAACGTCCTGACTTTC
CASSLPSTVLYSGANVLTF
>TRBV29-1|TRBJ1-1|.|.
TGCAGCGTTGCCGGGAGCGACACTGAAGCTTTCTTT
CSVAGSDTEAFF
>TRBV15|TRBJ2-3|.|.
TGTGCCACCAGAACCGGGACTCACACAGATACGCAGTATTTT
CATRTGTHTDTQYF
>TRBV29-1|TRBJ2-1|TRBD1|.
TGCAGCGTTTCCGGGACAGGGAGGAATGAGCAGTTCTTC
CSVSGTGRNEQFF
>TRBV29-1|TRBJ2-1|TRBD2|.
TGCAGCGTTGATCCAGCGGGAGGGCCAAATGAGCAGTTCTTC
CSVDPAGGPNEQFF
>TRBV5-6|TRBJ2-5|TRBD2|once
TGTGCCAGCAGCTCCCCCGGACTAGCGGAAGAGACCCAGTACTTC
CASSSPGLAEETQYF
>TRBV6-5|TRBJ1-2|.|.
TGTGCCAGCAGTTATCAGGGTGACTATGGCTACACCTTC
CASSYQGDYGYTF
>TRBV18|TRBJ2-1|.|.
TGTGCCAGCTCACCACCAGGGGACAATGAGCAGTTCTTC
CASSPPGDNEQFF
>TRBV29-1|TRBJ1-4|.|.
TGCAGCGTTTGGATGGGGCCCCAAGGAGAAAAACTGTTTTTT
CSVWMGPQGEKLFF
>TRBV7-9|TRBJ1-1|.|.
TGTGCCAGCAGCTTCGGACTGGCGAACACTGAAGCTTTCTTT
CASSFGLANTEAFF
>TRBV30|TRBJ1-5|TRBD1|few
TGTGCCTGGAGTACGGGACAGATTAGCAATCAGCCCCAGCATTTT
CAWSTGQISNQPQHF
>TRBV6-4|TRBJ2-1|.|.
TGTGCCAGCAGTGACTCGGGTTATGAGCAGTTCTTC
CASSDSGYEQFF
>TRBV5-6|TRBJ2-2|.|.
TGTGCCAGCAGCTTGTTCGGGACGGATTACACCGGGGAGCTGTTTTTT
CASSLFGTDYTGELFF
>TRBV11-1|TRBJ1-1|.|.
TGTGCCAGCAGCTTAGCGCCTGGCCGAAGGACTGAAGCTTTCTTT
CASSLAPGRRTEAFF
>TRBV7-9|TRBJ1-5|TRBD1|.
TGTGCCAGCAGCCCCGGACAGGTAGATAATCAGCCCCAGCATTTT
CASSPGQVDNQPQHF
>TRBV7-8|TRBJ2-2|TRBD2|.
TGTGCCAGCTTAGCGGGTCGGGGCACCGGGGAGCTGTTTTTT
CASLAGRGTGELFF
>TRBV5-1|TRBJ1-1|.|.
TGCGCCAGCAGCGAGATGGGCGGACTGAACACTGAAGCTTTCTTT
CASSEMGGLNTEAFF
>TRBV19|TRBJ1-2|.|.
TGTGCCAGTAGTATAGATTTGCTAGAGGGCCCCTATGGCTACACCTTC
CASSIDLLEGPYGYTF
>TRBV27|TRBJ2-1|TRBD2|.
TGTGCCAGCAGTCTAACCGTTAGCGGGAGGGCCAATGAGCAGTTCTTC
CASSLTVSGRANEQFF
>TRBV5-1|TRBJ2-7|TRBD1|.
TGCGCCAGCAGCAATGGACAGGGGGTAGAGCAGTACTTC
CASSNGQGVEQYF
>TRBV29-1|TRBJ2-3|.|.
TGCAGCGTACATCATGGGGCGGATACGCAGTATTTT
CSVHHGADTQYF
>TRBV6-1|TRBJ2-6|TRBD2|.
TGTGCCAGCAGCGGGGGAGGGTCTGGGGCCAACGTCCTGACTTTC
CASSGGGSGANVLTF
>TRBV27|TRBJ2-1|.|.
TGTGCCAGCTGGGACAACTCCTACAATGAGCAGTTCTTC
CASWDNSYNEQFF
>TRBV5-1|TRBJ1-2|.|.
TGCGCCAGCAGCTTGAGTGGGAACGGCTACACCTTC
CASSLSGNGYTF
>TRBV4-3|TRBJ2-2|TRBD1|.
TGCGCCAGCAGCCAAGATGCGACAGGGCGTACGGAGCTGTTTTTT
CASSQDATGRTELFF
>TRBV20-1|TRBJ1-4|.|.
TGCAGTGCCCGCGGACAGGAAAAACTGTTTTTT
CSARGQEKLFF
>TRBV5-1|TRBJ2-7|.|once
TGCGCCAGCCAACTAGACGCCCGGCAGGACGAGCAGTACTTC
CASQLDARQDEQYF
>TRBV6-5|TRBJ2-7|TRBD1|.
TGTGCCAGCAGACGACAGGGGGCGGCCTACGAGCAGTACTTC
CASRRQGAAYEQYF
>TRBV6-1|TRBJ2-3|.|.
TGTGCCAGCAGTGAATACGCGAGAGGCACAGATACGCAGTATTTT
CASSEYARGTDTQYF
>TRBV2|TRBJ1-1|.|.
TGTGCCGGGATGGGGGAAAGAGGGACTGAAGCTTTCTTT
CAGMGERGTEAFF
>TRBV11-2|TRBJ2-7|.|.
TGTGCCAGCAGCTTAATGGGGGGAGATTCCTACGAGCAGTACTTC
CASSLMGGDSYEQYF
>TRBV4-2|TRBJ2-5|TRBD2|.
TGTGCCAGCAGCGCCCCGGGACTAGCGGGAGGGCCGGGGGAGACCCAGTACTTC
CASSAPGLAGGPGETQYF
>TRBV18|TRBJ2-2|TRBD2|few
TGTGCCAGCTCACCAGGGCTAGCGGGTATCACCGGGGAGCTGTTTTTT
CASSPGLAGITGELFF
>TRBV6-1|TRBJ1-3|.|once
TGTGCCAGCGTCCCGGGGTGGTTGGACACCATATATTTT
CASVPGWLDTIYF
>TRBV30|TRBJ1-4|.|.
TGTGCCTGGAGTGGGGTAGAGCTCTCCCCGGGGAAGGAAAAACTGTTTTTT
CAWSGVELSPGKEKLFF
>TRBV6-1|TRBJ2-2|TRBD2|.
TGTGCCAGCAGTGAACTAGCGGGAGCCCCCGGGGAGCTGTTTTTT
CASSELAGAPGELFF